This T cell receptor (beta chain) was obtained from a study of response to subunit inactivated influenza vaccine. Using its own MiXCR run on the RT-PCR reads, TCRdb lists one record per CDR3 protein. Of a few hundred thousand distinct CDR3 sequences detected, 11% to 15% appear once; the ten largest clones hold over 8.5%. This CDR3 comprises 14 residues. V was shortened by 2 bases and J by 5 bases, with 12 bases between the two germline ends. CDR1 and CDR2 (germline): MGHRA, YSYEKL. The table lists this clonotype with a few counts. The receptor's source is a middle-aged man who received an inactivated influenza vaccine. The input for sequencing was PBMCs from blood, taken 12 days after vaccination. V and J are TRBV4-1 and TRBJ2-5; D might be TRBD1 (6 bases). The CDR3 DNA follows: TGCGCCAGCAGCCAACCCATTCAGGGGGAGACCCAGTACTTC. This codes for CASSQPIQGETQYF.